This TCR beta chain was captured in a study of spatial heterogeneity in lung cancer. This sample's time point: sample taken at primary tumor resection. Unsorted samples of tumor, nontumor lung or frozen PBMC had their whole RNA sequenced. TCRdb processed the 5' RACE reads anew with MiXCR; each CDR3 protein has one entry. The sample shows tens of thousands of distinct CDR3 sequences, 4.6% of them seen only once. V shed 7 bases and J shed 0 bases, with 10 bases lying between them. Germline V gene sequence: CDR1 LGHNA, CDR2 YSLEER. The CDR3 covers 14 residues. Within the sample, this clonotype is medium-sized.

Sequencing was performed on PBMCs, taken at surgery. The rearrangement links TRBV4-3 to TRBJ1-5, with a tentative D call TRBD1 (5 bases). This clonotype was sampled from a male donor with early-stage non-small cell lung cancer. The CDR3 region is CASNTTGSNQPQHF. CDR3 sequence (DNA): TGCGCCAGCAACACTACAGGTAGCAATCAGCCCCAGCATTTT.